Below, 29 T cell receptor beta chains from the same sample are listed, as sequenced in a study of T cell repertoires in cytomegalovirus infection. TCRdb called the reads again in MiXCR, with one record for every CDR3 protein. This table has hundreds of thousands of distinct CDR3 sequences, 35% appearing once. The sample comprised PBMCs. These receptors originate from a human donor in good health (CMV status not recorded). Some clones in this sample may be carry-over from other donors' samples.

The chain combines TRBV7-8 with TRBJ2-1; D assignment may be TRBD1 or TRBD2 (6 bases each). Trimming pared 0 bases from V and 8 bases from J, leaving 11 bases between. CDR3 length: 14 residues. The V gene's germline CDR1 is SGHVS and CDR2 FQNEAQ. The CDR3 DNA follows: TGTGCCAGCAGCTTAGCAGGGGGGTATGATGAGCAGTTCTTC. Amino acid sequence: CASSLAGGYDEQFF.

V gene TRBV29-1 combines with J gene TRBJ2-7, with D tentatively TRBD1 or TRBD2 (5 bases each). Germline V gives CDR1 SQVTM, CDR2 ANQGSEA. V was pared by 4 bases and J by 11 bases, with 18 bases between. The CDR3 extends over 12 amino acids. In DNA, the CDR3 is TGCAGCGTTGCTTGGAGAATAGGGGAGAAGTACTTC. Translating gives CSVAWRIGEKYF.

This clonotype was detected many times. V usage is TRBV7-3 and J usage is TRBJ2-1, with TRBD2 matching over 9 bases. The CDR3 loop spans 13 amino acids. Germline lookup yields CDR1 SGHTA and CDR2 FQGTGA. The junction had 1 base not matched to a gene; V was cut back by 5 bases and J by 5 bases. The CDR3 sequence: CASSSGGNNEQFF. CDR3 DNA sequence: TGTGCCAGCAGCAGCGGGGGGAACAATGAGCAGTTCTTC. Supplemented by reference TRBV7-3 and TRBJ2-1, the full variable domain reads GAGVSQTPSNKVTEKGKYVELRCDPISGHTALYWYRQSLGQGPEFLIYFQGTGAADDSGLPNDRFFAVRPEGSVSTLKIQRTERGDSAVYLCASSSGGNNEQFFGPGTRLTVL.

This clonotype turned up a few times. The chain couples TRBV24-1 to TRBJ1-5, with D possibly matching TRBD1 (6 bases). The CDR3 covers 13 residues. CDR1 is KGHDR and CDR2 is SFDVKD in the germline V gene. Trimming stripped 9 bases from V and 0 bases from J, with 8 bases between. DNA of the CDR3: TGTGCCACCTCGGGGGCTAGCAATCAGCCCCAGCATTTT. Its translation is CATSGASNQPQHF.

The CDR3 here is CASSSPLSRRYYEQYF. The DNA of the CDR3 is TGTGCCAGCAGCTCCCCTCTAAGTCGCAGGTATTACGAGCAGTACTTC. V and J are TRBV7-8 and TRBJ2-7; D is unresolved. The CDR3 covers 16 residues. Germline values: CDR1 SGHVS, CDR2 FQNEAQ. The V end lost 4 bases, the J end lost 4 bases, and 20 bases lay between the germline ends. The variable domain in full, completed from reference TRBV7-8 and TRBJ2-7, reads GAGVSQSPRYKVAKRGQDVALRCDPISGHVSLFWYQQALGQGPEFLTYFQNEAQLDKSGLPSDRFFAERPEGSVSTLKIQRTQQEDSAVYLCASSSPLSRRYYEQYFGPGTRLTVT.

The J gene is TRBJ2-7, the V gene TRBV28; 8 bases are a match to TRBD2. The J segment lost 0 bases and the V segment lost 3 bases, leaving 7 bases of the junction unmatched. CDR3 length: 16 amino acids. The germline gives CDR1 MDHEN, CDR2 SYDVKM. DNA for the CDR3: TGTGCCAGCAGTTTCCCACTAGCGGCCAGCTCCTACGAGCAGTACTTC. Translating it yields CASSFPLAASSYEQYF.

The chain combines TRBV6-1 with TRBJ1-5; tentative D call: TRBD1 (5 bases). The V gene lost 6 bases and the J gene lost 6 bases, with 15 bases spanning the gap. In germline, CDR1 is MNHNS, CDR2 SASEGT. The CDR3 runs to 14 residues. The CDR3 bases are TGTGCCAGCAGGGACGGACATCTCGGTCAGCCCCAGCATTTT. It encodes CASRDGHLGQPQHF.

This sequence joins TRBV2 and TRBJ1-1; no firm D call. Trimming took 10 bases from V and 5 from J, leaving 11 bases between them. CDR1 SNHLY and CDR2 FYNNEI come from the germline V gene. This CDR3 is built from 11 residues. CDR3 in amino acids: CATAGFTEAFF. The CDR3 DNA follows: TGTGCCACCGCGGGGTTTACTGAAGCTTTCTTT.

A word on this clonotype: The junction departs from germline at one end; a sequencing error may be responsible. This chain links TRBV20-1 with TRBJ1-2; 7 positions match TRBD1. CDR3 length equals 13 residues. CDR1 and CDR2 (germline): DFQATT, SNEGSKA (reference sequence). The CDR3 sequence: CSASHGTARGYPF. DNA for the CDR3: TGCAGTGCCAGCCACGGGACAGCCCGTGGCTACCCCTTC.

The gene calls are TRBV7-6 and TRBJ2-1; D might be TRBD1 or TRBD2, each matching 6 bases. Germline V CDR1 and CDR2: SGHVS, FNYEAQ. There are 16 residues in the CDR3. V dropped 5 bases and J dropped 3 bases, with 17 bases sitting between them. The CDR3 is CASSIGTGALYNEQFF. In DNA form, the CDR3 reads TGTGCCAGCAGCATTGGGACGGGGGCCCTCTACAATGAGCAGTTCTTC. Complete variable domain (other parts from reference TRBV7-6 and TRBJ2-1): GAGVSQSPRYKVTKRGQDVALRCDPISGHVSLYWYRQALGQGPEFLTYFNYEAQQDKSGLPNDRFSAERPEGSISTLTIQRTEQRDSAMYRCASSIGTGALYNEQFFGPGTRLTVL.

This clonotype was detected many times. The chain employs TRBV6-1 and TRBJ1-1; D is possibly TRBD1 (6 bases). This CDR3 spans 14 amino acids. Trimming cost V 3 bases and J 4 bases, with 12 bases left between them. Germline loops: CDR1 MNHNS, CDR2 SASEGT. In nucleotides, the CDR3 is TGTGCCAGCAGTGACCCGGGGGCGGCCACTGAAGCTTTCTTT. Translating it yields CASSDPGAATEAFF.

This chain joins TRBV2 and TRBJ2-2, with D perhaps matching TRBD2 (6 bases). V dropped 7 bases and J dropped 1 base, with 10 bases sitting between them. This CDR3 has 14 amino acids. Per germline, CDR1 SNHLY and CDR2 FYNNEI. This CDR3 is CASMRRGNTGELFF. The CDR3, as DNA: TGTGCCAGCATGCGGAGGGGGAACACCGGGGAGCTGTTTTTT.

The table lists this clonotype with many counts. J is TRBJ2-2 and V is TRBV7-2; 13 bases line up with TRBD2. This CDR3 has 17 amino acids. V lost 3 bases, J lost 4 bases, and 5 bases stayed unmatched. Germline CDR1 and CDR2: SGHTA and FQGNSA. CDR3 nucleotides: TGTGCCAGCAGCTTGGGACTAGCGGGACCCTCCACCGGGGAGCTGTTTTTT. This encodes CASSLGLAGPSTGELFF.

The chain combines TRBV15 with TRBJ1-2; D is undetermined. The V gene lost 0 bases and the J gene lost 6 bases, with 17 bases spanning the gap. Germline-derived CDR1 and CDR2 are LNHNV and YYDKDF (reference sequence). CDR3 length equals 16 residues. The CDR3 sequence: CATSRDLDVGRNGYTF. DNA for the CDR3: TGTGCCACCAGCAGAGATCTCGATGTCGGTCGGAATGGCTACACCTTC.

The gene calls are TRBV28 and TRBJ1-1; TRBD1 matches 11 bases. CDR3 length: 16 amino acids. Germline trimming cut 5 bases from V and 4 bases from J; bases unmatched to any gene: 9. From germline, CDR1 is MDHEN and CDR2 SYDVKM. CDR3 region: CASSESGTGGSTEAFF. DNA of the CDR3: TGTGCCAGCAGTGAATCCGGGACAGGGGGTAGCACTGAAGCTTTCTTT.

The V call is TRBV6-4, the J call TRBJ1-1, with a possible D match to TRBD1 (6 bases). This CDR3 is 13 amino acids long. Germline V gene lookup returns CDR1 MRHNA and CDR2 SNTAGT. V lost 2 bases and J 3 bases, leaving 7 bases between the germline ends. The CDR3 coding sequence is TGTGCCAGCAGTGACCGACAGGACACTGAAGCTTTCTTT. Translating gives CASSDRQDTEAFF.

The chain employs TRBV5-5 and TRBJ1-1, with 10 bases aligning to TRBD1. The CDR3 totals 13 residues. Germline assignment: CDR1 SGHKS and CDR2 YYEKEE (reference sequence). V dropped 4 bases and J dropped 10; count of bases not matched to a gene: 7. CDR3 DNA sequence: TGTGCCAGCAGCCGACAGGGGGCGCTCGGAGCTTTCTTT. It is translated as CASSRQGALGAFF.

The rearrangement joins TRBV20-1 to TRBJ2-2; no clear D. The germline V gene encodes CDR1 DFQATT and CDR2 SNEGSKA (reference sequence). The V gene lost 4 bases and the J gene lost 6 bases, with 9 bases spanning the gap. The CDR3 runs to 12 residues. The CDR3 DNA reads TGCAGTGCTACTTCTCTGGCCGGGGAGCTGTTTTTT. This codes for CSATSLAGELFF.

This clonotype has a handful of counts. The chain couples TRBV7-8 to TRBJ2-7; tentatively, D is TRBD2 (6 bases). CDR1 and CDR2 (germline): SGHVS, FQNEAQ. The V and J ends lost 2 bases and 1 base respectively, with 12 bases between them. The CDR3 covers 15 residues. The CDR3 bases are TGTGCCAGCAGCTTATCTCGCGGGATTTCCTACGAGCAGTACTTC. Protein product: CASSLSRGISYEQYF.

This rearrangement joins TRBV4-1 to TRBJ2-1, with a possible D match to TRBD1 (5 bases). The germline V gene has CDR1 MGHRA and CDR2 YSYEKL. Deletions cut 0 bases from V and 8 bases from J, with 5 bases between. This CDR3 is built from 12 residues. CDR3 region: CASSQDRDEQFF. The CDR3 coding sequence is TGCGCCAGCAGCCAAGACAGGGATGAGCAGTTCTTC.

This clonotype was detected ten times or more. The chain links TRBV7-9 to TRBJ2-3; possible D gene TRBD2, 6 bases. The V gene's germline CDR1 is SEHNR and CDR2 FQNEAQ (reference sequence). CDR3 length equals 16 residues. V gave up 1 base and J gave up 0 bases, with 11 bases separating them. In DNA, the CDR3 is TGTGCCAGCAGCTTAGACCAGCGGGCCAGCACAGATACGCAGTATTTT. Residues: CASSLDQRASTDTQYF.

This clonotype was recorded a few times. The V and J genes are TRBV5-1 and TRBJ2-6; D remains unclear. The CDR3 consists of 16 residues. Trimming removed 4 bases from V and 1 base from J, with 12 bases in between. Germline V gene lookup returns CDR1 SGHRS and CDR2 YFSETQ. The CDR3 is CASSPKLTSGANVLTF. DNA for the CDR3: TGCGCCAGCAGCCCTAAATTGACGTCTGGGGCCAACGTCCTGACTTTC.

This clonotype was observed at least ten times. This chain uses TRBV19 with TRBJ2-6; tentative D call: TRBD1 (7 bases). V gave up 0 bases and J gave up 2 bases, with 17 bases separating them. Germline V gene data show CDR1 as LNHDA and CDR2 as SQIVND (reference sequence). The CDR3 spans 19 residues. DNA of the CDR3: TGTGCCAGTAGTATAGATCTATACAGGGGAGGAACTGGGGCCAACGTCCTGACTTTC. It translates to CASSIDLYRGGTGANVLTF.

The chain carries TRBV6-1 and TRBJ2-1, with no clear D. V lost 6 bases and J lost 5, with 11 bases in between. The CDR3 is made up of 13 amino acids. The germline CDR1 and CDR2 sequences are MNHNS and SASEGT. The CDR3 DNA reads TGTGCCAGCAGCCATCGGAGAGACAATGAGCAGTTCTTC. Protein product: CASSHRRDNEQFF.

The chain is built from TRBV19 and TRBJ2-3; D not certain. CDR3 length: 11 amino acids. V lost 2 bases and J lost 5, with 2 bases in between. Germline V gene lookup returns CDR1 LNHDA and CDR2 SQIVND (reference sequence). The CDR3 is CASSIKDTQYF. The CDR3 nucleotides are TGTGCCAGTAGTATAAAAGATACGCAGTATTTT.

The chain combines TRBV28 with TRBJ2-5; 9 bases align to TRBD1. The germline gives CDR1 MDHEN, CDR2 SYDVKM. The V and J ends lost 6 bases and 4 bases, in that order; junction bases with no gene match: 6. This CDR3 is 14 amino acids long. The CDR3: CASSRDRGVETQYF. The CDR3 DNA reads TGTGCCAGCAGCCGTGACAGGGGGGTAGAGACCCAGTACTTC. Combining the CDR3 with reference TRBV28 and TRBJ2-5 gives the whole variable domain DVKVTQSSRYLVKRTGEKVFLECVQDMDHENMFWYRQDPGLGLRLIYFSYDVKMKEKGDIPEGYSVSREKKERFSLILESASTNQTSMYLCASSRDRGVETQYFGPGTRLLVL.

This clonotype was seen only a few times. The chain couples TRBV28 to TRBJ1-4, with TRBD1 identical over 7 bases. Germline V gene data show CDR1 as MDHEN and CDR2 as SYDVKM. This CDR3 comprises 16 residues. With 3 bases clipped from V and 8 bases from J, the junction kept 12 bases outside the gene matches. The CDR3 sequence: CASSFPRDRDNEKLFF. The CDR3 DNA follows: TGTGCCAGCAGTTTCCCCCGGGACAGAGATAACGAAAAACTGTTTTTT.

The sample holds many counts of this clonotype. CDR3 residues: CASSTQGQLNQPQHF. In DNA, the CDR3 is TGTGCCAGCAGCACTCAGGGACAGCTAAATCAGCCCCAGCATTTT. The chain carries TRBV7-2 and TRBJ1-5; TRBD1 matches 7 bases. Germline CDR1 reads SGHTA; CDR2 reads FQGNSA. V lost 5 bases, J lost 4 bases, and 8 bases stayed unmatched. The CDR3 is made up of 15 amino acids.

This clonotype showed up just a few times. In DNA, the CDR3 is TGTGCCAGCACTCGGACAGGAGGGAGCACTGAAGCTTTCTTT. This gives the protein CASTRTGGSTEAFF. V usage is TRBV28 and J usage is TRBJ1-1; 7 positions match TRBD1. Germline V gives CDR1 MDHEN, CDR2 SYDVKM. With 7 bases clipped from V and 4 bases from J, the junction kept 9 bases outside the gene matches. The CDR3 loop spans 14 amino acids.